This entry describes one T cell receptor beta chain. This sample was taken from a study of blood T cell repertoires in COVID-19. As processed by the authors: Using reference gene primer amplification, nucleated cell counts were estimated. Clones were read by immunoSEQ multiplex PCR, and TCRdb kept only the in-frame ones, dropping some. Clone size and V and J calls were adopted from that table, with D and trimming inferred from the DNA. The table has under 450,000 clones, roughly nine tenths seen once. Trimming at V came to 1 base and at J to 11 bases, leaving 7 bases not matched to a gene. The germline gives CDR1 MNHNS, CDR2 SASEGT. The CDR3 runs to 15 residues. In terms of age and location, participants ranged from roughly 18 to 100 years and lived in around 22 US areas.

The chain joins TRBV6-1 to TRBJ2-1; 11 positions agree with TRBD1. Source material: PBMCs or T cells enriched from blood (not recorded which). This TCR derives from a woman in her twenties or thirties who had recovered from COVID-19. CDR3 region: CASSEGTGGAYQQFF. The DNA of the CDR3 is TGTGCCAGCAGTGAAGGGACAGGGGGCGCTTACCAGCAGTTCTTC.